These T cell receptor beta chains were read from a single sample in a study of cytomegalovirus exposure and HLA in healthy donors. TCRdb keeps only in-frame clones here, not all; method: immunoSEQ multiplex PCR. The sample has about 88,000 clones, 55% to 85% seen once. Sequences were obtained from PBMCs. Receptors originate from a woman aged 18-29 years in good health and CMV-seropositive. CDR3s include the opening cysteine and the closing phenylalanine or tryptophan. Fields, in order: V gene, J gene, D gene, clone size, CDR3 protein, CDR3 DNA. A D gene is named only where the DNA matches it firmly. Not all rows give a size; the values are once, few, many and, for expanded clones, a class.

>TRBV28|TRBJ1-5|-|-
CASSSTRDKDLSNQPQHF
TGTGCCAGCAGTTCCACCCGGGACAAGGACCTTAGCAATCAGCCCCAGCATTTT
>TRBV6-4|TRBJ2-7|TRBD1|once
CASSPPGTGGGGYEQYF
TGTGCCAGCAGTCCCCCCGGGACAGGGGGCGGGGGCTACGAGCAGTACTTC
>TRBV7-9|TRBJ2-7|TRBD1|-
CASTGQGNPYEQYF
TGTGCCAGCACCGGACAGGGAAACCCCTACGAGCAGTACTTC
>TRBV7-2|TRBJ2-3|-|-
CASSFPQSTDTQYF
TGTGCCAGCAGCTTCCCACAGAGCACAGATACGCAGTATTTT
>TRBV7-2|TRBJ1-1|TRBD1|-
CASSPLGTVNTEAFF
TGTGCCAGCAGCCCGCTTGGGACAGTGAACACTGAAGCTTTCTTT
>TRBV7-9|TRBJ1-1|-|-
CASSLLRGFDEAFF
TGTGCCAGCAGCCTCCTACGGGGATTTGATGAAGCTTTCTTT
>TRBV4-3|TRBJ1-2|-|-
CASSQDPGSGYGYTF
TGCGCCAGCAGCCAAGATCCAGGGTCAGGCTATGGCTACACCTTC
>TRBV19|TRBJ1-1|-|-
CASSPQDRVGTEAFF
TGTGCCAGTAGTCCCCAGGACAGAGTGGGAACTGAAGCTTTCTTT
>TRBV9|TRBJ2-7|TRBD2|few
CASSVGLAESYEQYF
TGTGCCAGCAGCGTGGGTCTAGCGGAATCCTACGAGCAGTACTTC
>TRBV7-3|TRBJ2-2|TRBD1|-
CASSPTGVANTGELFF
TGTGCCAGCAGCCCGACAGGGGTCGCGAACACCGGGGAGCTGTTTTTT
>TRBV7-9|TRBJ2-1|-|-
CASSLAGPTRSYNEQFF
TGTGCCAGCAGCTTAGCGGGGCCCACCCGCTCCTACAATGAGCAGTTCTTC
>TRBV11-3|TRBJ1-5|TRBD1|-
CASNLSYYRGEGQPQHF
TGTGCCAGCAACCTATCATACTACAGGGGTGAAGGTCAGCCCCAGCATTTT
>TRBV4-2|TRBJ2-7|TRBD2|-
CASSQEGRGAYEQYF
TGTGCCAGCAGCCAAGAAGGGCGGGGGGCGTACGAGCAGTACTTC
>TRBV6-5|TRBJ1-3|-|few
CASSSGGVGNTIYF
TGTGCCAGCAGTTCGGGGGGGGTCGGAAACACCATATATTTT
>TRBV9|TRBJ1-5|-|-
CASSTWSGSNQPQHF
TGTGCCAGCAGCACCTGGTCGGGAAGCAATCAGCCCCAGCATTTT
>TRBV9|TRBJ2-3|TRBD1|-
CASSRQGRADTQYF
TGTGCCAGCAGCAGACAGGGGCGGGCAGATACGCAGTATTTT
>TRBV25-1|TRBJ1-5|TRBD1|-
CASSRTGGRNQPQHF
TGTGCCAGCAGTCGGACAGGGGGCCGCAATCAGCCCCAGCATTTT
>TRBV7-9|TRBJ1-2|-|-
CSSSFRADGYTF
TGTTCCAGCAGCTTCAGGGCAGACGGCTACACCTTC
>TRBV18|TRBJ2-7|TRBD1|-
CASSLEDRGYISYEQYF
TGTGCCAGCTCACTCGAGGACAGGGGATATATCTCCTACGAGCAGTACTTC
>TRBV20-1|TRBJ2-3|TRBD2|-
CSSGRGDTQYF
TGCAGTTCAGGGCGGGGGGATACGCAGTATTTT
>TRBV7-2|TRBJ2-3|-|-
CASSAYSRSTDTQYF
TGTGCCAGCAGCGCCTACTCCCGGAGCACAGATACGCAGTATTTT
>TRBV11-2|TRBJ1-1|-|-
CASSLGGLVNTEAFF
TGTGCCAGCAGCCTAGGTGGGCTGGTGAACACTGAAGCTTTCTTT
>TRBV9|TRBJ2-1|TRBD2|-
CASNDGTSREQFF
TGTGCCAGCAACGACGGGACTAGTCGGGAGCAGTTCTTC
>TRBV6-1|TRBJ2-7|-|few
CASSRSSETYEQYF
TGTGCCAGCAGTCGCTCTAGCGAAACCTACGAGCAGTACTTC
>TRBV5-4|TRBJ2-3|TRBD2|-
CASSLALAGGTDTQYF
TGTGCCAGCAGCTTGGCCCTAGCGGGAGGGACAGATACGCAGTATTTT
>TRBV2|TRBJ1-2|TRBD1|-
CASSEQGAGGYTF
TGTGCCAGCAGTGAACAGGGGGCGGGCGGCTACACCTTC
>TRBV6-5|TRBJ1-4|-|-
CASSPDSDNEKLFF
TGTGCCAGCAGTCCCGACAGCGATAATGAAAAACTGTTTTTT
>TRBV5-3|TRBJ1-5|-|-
CARSLVRYSNQPQHF
TGTGCCAGAAGCTTGGTTAGATATAGCAATCAGCCCCAGCATTTT
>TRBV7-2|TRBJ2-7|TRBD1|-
CASSSWTGTYEQYF
TGTGCCAGCAGCTCCTGGACAGGGACCTACGAGCAGTACTTC
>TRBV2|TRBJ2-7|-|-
CASSGLGSFYEQYF
TGTGCCAGCAGTGGGCTCGGGAGTTTCTACGAGCAGTACTTC
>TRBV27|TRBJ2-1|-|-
CASSLRRGQDEQFF
TGTGCCAGCAGTTTACGAAGGGGCCAGGATGAGCAGTTCTTC
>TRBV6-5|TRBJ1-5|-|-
CASSYSTGPQHF
TGTGCCAGCAGTTACTCGACGGGGCCCCAGCATTTT
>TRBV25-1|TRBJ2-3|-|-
CASSEYKPGSTDTQYF
TGTGCCAGCAGTGAATATAAGCCAGGGAGCACAGATACGCAGTATTTT
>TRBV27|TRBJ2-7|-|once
CASTPPGSYEQYF
TGTGCCAGCACCCCCCCAGGGTCCTACGAGCAGTACTTC
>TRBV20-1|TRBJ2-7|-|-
CSGATSYEQYF
TGCAGTGGGGCGACTAGCTACGAGCAGTACTTC
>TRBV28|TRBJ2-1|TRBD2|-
CASSLRLGGGGNEQFF
TGTGCCAGCAGTTTGAGGTTGGGCGGGGGGGGGAATGAGCAGTTCTTC
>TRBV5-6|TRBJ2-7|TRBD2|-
CASSLRLAGGLGSDEQYF
TGTGCCAGCAGCTTGCGACTAGCGGGGGGGCTAGGTAGTGACGAGCAGTACTTC
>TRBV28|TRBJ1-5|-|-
CASSPTGNSNQPQHF
TGTGCCAGCAGTCCTACAGGGAACTCTAATCAGCCCCAGCATTTT
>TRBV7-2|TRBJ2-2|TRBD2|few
CASSLGGRGGIGELFF
TGTGCCAGCAGCCTTGGGGGGCGGGGGGGCATCGGGGAGCTGTTTTTT
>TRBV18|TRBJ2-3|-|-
CASSPLGAGGDTQYF
TGTGCCAGCTCACCACTGGGGGCAGGTGGAGATACGCAGTATTTT
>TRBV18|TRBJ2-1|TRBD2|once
CASSPLGGSHNEQFF
TGTGCCAGCTCACCTCTGGGGGGGTCCCACAATGAGCAGTTCTTC